The entry that follows covers one T cell receptor beta chain sequence. Its antigen is undetermined. The data were obtained in a study of shared clonotypes between healthy human individuals. About the study: Donors, aged 18 to 49, were a couple of women and a few men.

The junction had 9 bases not matched to a gene; V was cut back by 6 bases and J by 11 bases. Per germline, CDR1 MNHEY and CDR2 SVGAGI. This CDR3 has 12 residues. Study-wide points: A limitation of the genetic and exposure-history diversity represented arose from few donors.

Clones were read by immunoSEQ multiplex PCR, and TCRdb kept only the in-frame ones, dropping some. The table has around 2.5 million clones, approximately 93% seen once. There were no recent acute infections or vaccinations among the donors, who were healthy HIV-negative adults. Subsets obtained from CD4+ cells comprised CD45RA+ naive and CD45RA-negative memory cells. The sequencing input was naive CD4+ T cells from PBMCs. Stated subset: CD45RA+ positively selected. V usage is TRBV6-5 and J usage is TRBJ2-7; TRBD1 matches at 8 bases. The source is a young man in good health. Some clones in this sample may be carry-over from other donors' samples. The CDR3 loop is CASSPRTGNEYF. Here the CDR3 DNA reads TGTGCCAGCAGCCCCAGGACAGGGAACGAGTACTTC.